A selection of T cell receptor beta chains follows, all from one sample in a study of low-dose radiotherapy and immunotherapy resistance in tumors. TCRdb fed the reads into MiXCR, producing one record per CDR3 protein. The table includes tens of thousands of distinct CDR3 sequences, around 20% detected once. Specimen: PBMCs, collected after low-dose radiotherapy plus immunotherapy. The receptor set was obtained from a female donor with ovarian cancer. Each CDR3 is given with its conserved first and last residue. The order of the fields is clone size, J gene, V gene, D gene, CDR3 DNA, CDR3 protein. A D gene is named only where the DNA matches it firmly. Only part of the rows carry a size: once, few, many, or a class if the clone is expanded.

>-|TRBJ2-7|TRBV6-1|TRBD2
TGTGCCAGCACCTTTGGGACTAGTTGGTACGAGCAGTACTTC
CASTFGTSWYEQYF
>-|TRBJ2-5|TRBV27|-
TGTGCCAGCAGTTTCTTAGGGGGGTACCAAGAGACCCAGTACTTC
CASSFLGGYQETQYF
>many|TRBJ1-4|TRBV28|-
TGTGCCAGCAGTTCGAGGACGGCGGGGGGTCAAAAACTGTTTTTT
CASSSRTAGGQKLFF
>many|TRBJ2-3|TRBV20-1|-
TGCAGTGCTGTTGGTGGCGAAGATACGCAGTATTTT
CSAVGGEDTQYF
>many|TRBJ1-2|TRBV29-1|TRBD1
TGCAGCGGGAGGGACAGGGGGTATGGCTACACCTTC
CSGRDRGYGYTF
>many|TRBJ2-3|TRBV5-1|-
TGCGCCAGCAGCTTGGCCCGGACGGGGCGGACAGATACGCAGTATTTT
CASSLARTGRTDTQYF
>-|TRBJ1-1|TRBV30|-
TGTGCCTGGACCCATCTCCAATCAATGAACACTGAAGCTTCCTTT
CAWTHLQSMNTEASF
>many|TRBJ2-1|TRBV20-1|-
TGCAGTGCTAGAGATCCTGGAGGAGCTGAGCAGTTCTTC
CSARDPGGAEQFF
>many|TRBJ2-5|TRBV6-2/TRBV6-3|-
TGTGCCAGCAGTTACTCGGTGGGACCCCCGGGGCGAGAGACCCAGTACTTC
CASSYSVGPPGRETQYF
>-|TRBJ1-1|TRBV6-2/TRBV6-3|-
TGTGCCAGCAGTTTACGAAGGCACGGGAACACTGAAGCTTTCTTT
CASSLRRHGNTEAFF
>many|TRBJ2-1|TRBV6-2/TRBV6-3|-
TGTGCCAGCAGTTACTTCTCGGGACAAGTATACAATGAGCAGTTCTTC
CASSYFSGQVYNEQFF
>many|TRBJ2-4|TRBV19|-
TGTGCCAGTGAGGACAGAGCCAAAAACATTCAGTACTTC
CASEDRAKNIQYF
>many|TRBJ2-6|TRBV5-3|-
TGTGCCAGCAGCGCCGGGACACCCTCTGGGGCCAACGTCCTGACTTTC
CASSAGTPSGANVLTF
>-|TRBJ2-1|TRBV4-1|-
TGCGCCAGCAGCCAAGACCAGGCGGGGGCGAGCTCCTACAATGAGCAGTTCTTC
CASSQDQAGASSYNEQFF
>many|TRBJ2-7|TRBV7-2|TRBD2
TGTGCCAGCAGCTCCGGACTAGCGGGGTCCTACGAGCAGTACTTC
CASSSGLAGSYEQYF
>many|TRBJ2-7|TRBV6-1|TRBD1
TGTGCCAGCACCCCTTCCGACAGGGGGCTAGGTGAGCAGTACTTC
CASTPSDRGLGEQYF
>few|TRBJ2-1|TRBV7-3|-
TGTGCCAGCAGCGCGGATGTGGGTCACAATGAGCAGTTCTTC
CASSADVGHNEQFF
>many|TRBJ1-2|TRBV30|-
TGTGCCTGGAGTGCAGGGTACGCTTTTAACTATGGCTACACCTTC
CAWSAGYAFNYGYTF
>many|TRBJ2-1|TRBV9|TRBD2
TGTGCCAGCAGCCCACTCCAACAACCGGGACTAGCGGGAGGAGGGTTCTTC
CASSPLQQPGLAGGGFF
>many|TRBJ2-7|TRBV6-2/TRBV6-3|TRBD2
TGTGCCAGCAGGCTGATTAGCGGGGGGACCTACGAGCAGTACTTC
CASRLISGGTYEQYF
>many|TRBJ2-3|TRBV5-4|-
TGTGCCAGCAGGCGACAGCCTGGGGATACGCAGTATTTT
CASRRQPGDTQYF
>many|TRBJ2-3|TRBV7-2|TRBD1
TGTGCCAGCAGCCCGAAGCAGGGGGCACGGTCGCAGTATTTT
CASSPKQGARSQYF